Reported below is one T cell receptor beta chain. This record belongs to a study of blood T cell repertoires in COVID-19. Germline assignment: CDR1 LNHNV and CDR2 YYDKDF (reference sequence). V shed 0 bases and J 8 bases; nucleotides not matched to a gene: 8. This CDR3 comprises 16 residues. Produced via immunoSEQ multiplex PCR; TCRdb's table is partial and in-frame only. The sample contains 80,000 to 85,000 clones, roughly 80% of which appear only once. The rearrangement joins TRBV15 to TRBJ1-2; 11 nucleotides agree with TRBD1. Sequenced input: peripheral blood. The TCR originated in a human donor in a cohort sampled during active COVID-19. CDR3 nucleotide sequence: TGTGCCACCAGCAGAGATATGGGACAGGGGGGCTGGGGCTACACCTTC. Protein sequence: CATSRDMGQGGWGYTF.